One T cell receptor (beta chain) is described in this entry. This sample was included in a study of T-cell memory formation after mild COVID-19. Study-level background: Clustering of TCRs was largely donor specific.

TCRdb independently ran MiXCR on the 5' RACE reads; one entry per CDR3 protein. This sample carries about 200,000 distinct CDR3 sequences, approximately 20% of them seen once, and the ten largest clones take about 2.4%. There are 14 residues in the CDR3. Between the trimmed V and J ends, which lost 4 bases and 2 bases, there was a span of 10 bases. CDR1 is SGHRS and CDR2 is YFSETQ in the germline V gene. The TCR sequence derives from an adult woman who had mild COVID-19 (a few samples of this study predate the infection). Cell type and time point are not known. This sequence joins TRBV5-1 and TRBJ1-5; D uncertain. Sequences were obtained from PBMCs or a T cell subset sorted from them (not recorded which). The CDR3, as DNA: TGCGCCAGCAGCCCGAGTGGTGGCAATCAGCCCCAGCATTTT. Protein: CASSPSGGNQPQHF.